The 15 T cell receptor beta chains below all came from one sample that was sequenced in a study of blood T cell repertoires in COVID-19. TCRdb keeps only in-frame clones here, not all; method: immunoSEQ multiplex PCR. Altogether 100,000 or so clones are present, about 86% being singletons, with the ten largest covering roughly two fifths. Sequenced: peripheral blood. Every receptor here comes from a man aged 80 or over with acute or convalescent COVID-19.

The V gene is TRBV10-3, the J gene TRBJ2-7, with a possible D match to TRBD1 (5 bases). CDR3 length: 13 amino acids. Trimming took off 4 bases at V and 1 base at J, with 8 bases between the two ends. Germline V gene sequence: CDR1 ENHRY, CDR2 SYGVKD. CDR3 nucleotide sequence: TGTGCCATCAGTGGGACACTTTCCTACGAGCAGTACTTC. It codes for CAISGTLSYEQYF.

As DNA, the CDR3 is TGTGCCAGCAGCTCCAGGGGCTCGACCGGGGAGCTGTTTTTT. This translates into CASSSRGSTGELFF. The chain employs TRBV28 and TRBJ2-2, with D possibly TRBD1 on 6 matching bases. The V end was cut by 6 bases, the J end by 5 bases, with 13 bases between. The V gene's germline CDR1 is MDHEN and CDR2 SYDVKM. The CDR3 contains 14 residues.

The chain uses TRBV18 and TRBJ2-3, with D possibly TRBD2 on 6 matching bases. Germline V gene data show CDR1 as KGHSH and CDR2 as LQKENI. The CDR3 sequence is 15 residues long. V lost 2 bases and J 1 base, leaving 10 bases between the germline ends. The CDR3 spells CASSPVASGTDTQYF. The CDR3, as DNA: TGTGCCAGCTCACCAGTGGCTAGCGGCACAGATACGCAGTATTTT. Supplemented by reference TRBV18 and TRBJ2-3, the full variable domain reads NAGVMQNPRHLVRRRGQEARLRCSPMKGHSHVYWYRQLPEEGLKFMVYLQKENIIDESGMPKERFSAEFPKEGPSILRIQQVVRGDSAAYFCASSPVASGTDTQYFGPGTRLTVL.

The chain has TRBV3-1 (or the pseudogene TRBV3-2) and TRBJ2-5, with D uncertain. This CDR3 contains 13 residues. Germline V gene data show CDR1 as LGHDT and CDR2 as YNNKEL (reference sequence). Between the trimmed V and J ends, which lost 6 bases and 5 bases, there was a span of 13 bases. CDR3 residues: CASRSGSRETQYF. The DNA of the CDR3 is TGTGCCAGCAGGTCAGGATCCCGGGAGACCCAGTACTTC.

This clone turned up a few times. The chain's CDR3 is CASSPGQGTITYEQYF. The CDR3 DNA follows: TGTGCCAGCTCACCGGGACAGGGCACGATTACCTACGAGCAGTACTTC. The chain combines TRBV18 with TRBJ2-7, with 9 bases that match TRBD1. J lost 2 bases, V lost 3 bases, and 8 bases had no gene match. The CDR3 has 16 residues. The V gene's germline CDR1 is KGHSH and CDR2 LQKENI. The complete variable domain, with remaining parts taken from reference TRBV18 and TRBJ2-7, reads NAGVMQNPRHLVRRRGQEARLRCSPMKGHSHVYWYRQLPEEGLKFMVYLQKENIIDESGMPKERFSAEFPKEGPSILRIQQVVRGDSAAYFCASSPGQGTITYEQYFGPGTRLTVT.

This clone was recorded only once. The chain joins TRBV3-1 (or the pseudogene TRBV3-2) to TRBJ1-2; weak D call: TRBD1 (6 bases). Germline CDR1 is LGHDT and CDR2 is YNNKEL (reference sequence). CDR3 length equals 18 residues. V was trimmed by 0 bases and J by 7 bases, leaving 24 bases between them. CDR3 residues: CASSQDPRSGVFPGGYTF. The DNA for the CDR3 is TGTGCCAGCAGCCAAGATCCGAGGTCAGGGGTCTTCCCGGGTGGCTACACCTTC.

The V gene is TRBV18, the J gene TRBJ1-6; D uncertain. With 3 bases removed from V and 11 bases from J, the gap between germline ends came to 8 bases. Germline CDR1 reads KGHSH; CDR2 reads LQKENI. This CDR3 comprises 12 residues. CDR3 coding DNA: TGTGCCAGCTCACCCCCTTCCGCACCCCTCCACTTT. This translates into CASSPPSAPLHF.

V and J are TRBV7-8 and TRBJ2-7; D ambiguous. Germline V gene data show CDR1 as SGHVS and CDR2 as FQNEAQ. V was shortened by 3 bases and J by 1 base, with 7 bases between the two germline ends. The CDR3 runs 13 residues. The chain's CDR3 is CASSFGSSYEQYF. CDR3 DNA sequence: TGTGCCAGCAGCTTCGGGTCTTCCTACGAGCAGTACTTC. Full variable domain (remainder filled in from reference TRBV7-8 and TRBJ2-7): GAGVSQSPRYKVAKRGQDVALRCDPISGHVSLFWYQQALGQGPEFLTYFQNEAQLDKSGLPSDRFFAERPEGSVSTLKIQRTQQEDSAVYLCASSFGSSYEQYFGPGTRLTVT.

The chain combines TRBV5-1 with TRBJ2-2, with TRBD2 identical over 9 bases. The germline CDR1 and CDR2 sequences are SGHRS and YFSETQ. The junction had 4 bases not matched to a gene; V was cut back by 3 bases and J by 1 base. This CDR3 region has 16 residues. The CDR3 loop reads CASSWDSGRNTGELFF. The CDR3 DNA is TGCGCCAGCAGCTGGGATAGCGGGAGGAACACCGGGGAGCTGTTTTTT.

J is TRBJ1-5 and V is TRBV6-6, with D unresolved. Germline lookup yields CDR1 MNHNY and CDR2 SVGAGI (reference sequence). The CDR3 extends over 12 amino acids. Trimming pared 1 base from V and 8 bases from J, leaving 6 bases between. The CDR3 nucleotides are TGTGCCAGCAGTTACTATCCAGAGCCCCAGCATTTT. Translating gives CASSYYPEPQHF.

The rearrangement uses TRBV5-1 and TRBJ2-1, with TRBD1 matching over 10 bases. J was trimmed by 6 bases and V by 1 base; bases with no gene match: 4. There are 15 residues in the CDR3. CDR1 is SGHRS, CDR2 YFSETQ, per germline. This CDR3 is CASSLLTGGGNEQFF. The CDR3 DNA is TGCGCCAGCAGCTTGCTGACAGGGGGCGGCAATGAGCAGTTCTTC.

This clone turned up a few times. This chain uses TRBV15 with TRBJ1-5, with D possibly matching TRBD1 (5 bases). Germline V gene lookup returns CDR1 LNHNV and CDR2 YYDKDF (reference sequence). The V end lost 1 base, the J end lost 5 bases, and 15 bases lay between the germline ends. This CDR3 has 16 residues. The DNA of the CDR3 is TGTGCCACCAGCAGAGGAAACTTTGCGACAGATCAGCCCCAGCATTTT. Translated, it gives CATSRGNFATDQPQHF.

The rearrangement uses TRBV5-1 and TRBJ2-7; TRBD2 matches 7 bases. Germline CDR1 is SGHRS and CDR2 is YFSETQ. This CDR3 has 15 amino acids. The ends lost 7 bases at V and 3 bases at J; junction bases unmatched: 13. The CDR3 DNA reads TGCGCCAGCTCGCTAGGGTGGGAGGGCAGCTACGAGCAGTACTTC. Residues: CASSLGWEGSYEQYF.

This chain joins TRBV11-2 and TRBJ2-1, with a possible D match to TRBD2 (5 bases). V gave up 3 bases and J gave up 0 bases, with 18 bases separating them. CDR1 is SGHAT and CDR2 is FQNNGV in the germline V gene. CDR3 length: 18 amino acids. The CDR3 nucleotides read TGTGCCAGCAGCTTCGGCAGCGTTCAAGGGAGCTCCTACAATGAGCAGTTCTTC. Encoded protein: CASSFGSVQGSSYNEQFF. The full variable domain, with the rest looked up from reference TRBV11-2 and TRBJ2-1, is EAGVAQSPRYKIIEKRQSVAFWCNPISGHATLYWYQQILGQGPKLLIQFQNNGVVDDSQLPKDRFSAERLKGVDSTLKIQPAKLEDSAVYLCASSFGSVQGSSYNEQFFGPGTRLTVL.

This chain joins TRBV28 and TRBJ1-2; tentative D call: TRBD1 (5 bases). The V end was cut by 6 bases, the J end by 3 bases, with 20 bases between. CDR3 length equals 16 residues. The V gene's germline CDR1 is MDHEN and CDR2 SYDVKM. This CDR3 reads CASSRRLGGRDYGYTF. Here the CDR3 DNA reads TGTGCCAGCAGCCGGCGATTGGGGGGTCGCGACTATGGCTACACCTTC.